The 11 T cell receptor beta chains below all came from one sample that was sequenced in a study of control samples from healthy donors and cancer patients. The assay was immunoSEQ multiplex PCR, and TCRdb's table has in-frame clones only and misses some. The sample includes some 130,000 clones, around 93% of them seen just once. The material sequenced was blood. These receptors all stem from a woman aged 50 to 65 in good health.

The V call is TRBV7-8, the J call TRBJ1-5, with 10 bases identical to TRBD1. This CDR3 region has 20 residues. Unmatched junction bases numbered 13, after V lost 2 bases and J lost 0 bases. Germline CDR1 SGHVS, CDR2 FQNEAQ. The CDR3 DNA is TGTGCCAGCAGCTTAAGGGGACAGGGGAATACCCCCCGTAGCAATCAGCCCCAGCATTTT. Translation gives CASSLRGQGNTPRSNQPQHF.

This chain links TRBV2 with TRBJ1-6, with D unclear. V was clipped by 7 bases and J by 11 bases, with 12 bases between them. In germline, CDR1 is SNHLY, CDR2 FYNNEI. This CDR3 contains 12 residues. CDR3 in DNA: TGTGCCAGCACTGGATGGGGAACACCCCTCCACTTT. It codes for CASTGWGTPLHF.

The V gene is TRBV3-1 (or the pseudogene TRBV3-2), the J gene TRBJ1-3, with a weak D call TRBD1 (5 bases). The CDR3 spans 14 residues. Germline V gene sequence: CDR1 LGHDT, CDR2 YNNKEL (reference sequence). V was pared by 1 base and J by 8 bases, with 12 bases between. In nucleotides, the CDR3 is TGTGCCAGCAGCCAAGTAGGGGCGGTGGACACCATATATTTT. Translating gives CASSQVGAVDTIYF.

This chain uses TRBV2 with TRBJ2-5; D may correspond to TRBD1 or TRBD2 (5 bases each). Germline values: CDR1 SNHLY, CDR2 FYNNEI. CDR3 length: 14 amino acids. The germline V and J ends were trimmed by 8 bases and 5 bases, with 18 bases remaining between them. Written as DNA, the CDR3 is TGTGCCAGCGGGGACCCAACAAAGATCGAGACCCAGTACTTC. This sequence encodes CASGDPTKIETQYF.

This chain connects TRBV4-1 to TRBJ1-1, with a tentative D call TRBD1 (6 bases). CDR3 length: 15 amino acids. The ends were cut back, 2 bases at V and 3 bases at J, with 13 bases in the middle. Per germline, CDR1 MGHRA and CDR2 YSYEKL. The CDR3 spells CASSQTQGVYTEAFF. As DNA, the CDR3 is TGCGCCAGCAGCCAAACACAGGGTGTGTACACTGAAGCTTTCTTT.

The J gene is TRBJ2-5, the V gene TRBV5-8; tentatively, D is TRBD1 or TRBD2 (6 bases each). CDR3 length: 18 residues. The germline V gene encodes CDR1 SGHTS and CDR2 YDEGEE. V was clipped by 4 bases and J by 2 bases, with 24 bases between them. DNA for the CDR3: TGTGCCAGCAGCCCTGATGGGGGGCGAGGGTTTAGGCAAGAGACCCAGTACTTC. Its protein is CASSPDGGRGFRQETQYF.

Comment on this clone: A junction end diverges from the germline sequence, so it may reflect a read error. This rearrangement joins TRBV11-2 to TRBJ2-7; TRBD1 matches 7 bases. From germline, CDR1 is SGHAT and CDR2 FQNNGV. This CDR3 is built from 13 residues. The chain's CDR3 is CASSLPGQPKRHF. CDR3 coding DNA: TGTGCCAGCAGCTTACCGGGACAGCCTAAGAGGCACTTC. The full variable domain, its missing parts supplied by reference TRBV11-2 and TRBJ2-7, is EAGVAQSPRYKIIEKRQSVAFWCNPISGHATLYWYQQILGQGPKLLIQFQNNGVVDDSQLPKDRFSAERLKGVDSTLKIQPAKLEDSAVYLCASSLPGQPKRHFGPGTRLTVT.

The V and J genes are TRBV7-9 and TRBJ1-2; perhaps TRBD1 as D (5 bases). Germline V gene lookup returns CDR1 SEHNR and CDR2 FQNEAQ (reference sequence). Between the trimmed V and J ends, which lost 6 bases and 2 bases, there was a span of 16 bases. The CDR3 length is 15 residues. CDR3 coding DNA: TGTGCCAGCAGTTCATTCGCACCAGGGAACTATGGCTACACCTTC. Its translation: CASSSFAPGNYGYTF.

The CDR3 spells CASSQDASDPWDAEAFF. In DNA, the CDR3 is TGTGCCAGCAGCCAAGATGCGAGTGACCCGTGGGACGCTGAAGCTTTCTTT. The chain has TRBV4-2 and TRBJ1-1; D possibly corresponds to TRBD1 (5 bases). The CDR3 sequence is 17 residues long. Germline values: CDR1 LGHNA, CDR2 YNFKEQ. V lost 0 bases and J lost 6, with 20 bases in between.

The CDR3 nucleotides are TGTGCCAGTAGTCCCCGTGTAGGTCTTCCCTACGAAGATACGCAGTATTTT. It is translated as CASSPRVGLPYEDTQYF. The J gene is TRBJ2-3, the V gene TRBV19; D gene ambiguous. V lost 5 bases to trimming and J lost 5 bases, with 23 bases between them. This CDR3 comprises 17 residues. In germline, CDR1 is LNHDA, CDR2 SQIVND (reference sequence). The full variable domain, its missing parts supplied by reference TRBV19 and TRBJ2-3, is DGGITQSPKYLFRKEGQNVTLSCEQNLNHDAMYWYRQDPGQGLRLIYYSQIVNDFQKGDIAEGYSVSREKKESFPLTVTSAQKNPTAFYLCASSPRVGLPYEDTQYFGPGTRLTVL.

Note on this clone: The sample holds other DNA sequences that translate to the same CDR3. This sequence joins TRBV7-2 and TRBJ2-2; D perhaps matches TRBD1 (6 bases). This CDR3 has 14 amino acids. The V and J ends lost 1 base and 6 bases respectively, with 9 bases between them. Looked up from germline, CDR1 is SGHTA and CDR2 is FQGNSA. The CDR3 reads CASSLVGGAGELFF. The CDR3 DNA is TGTGCCAGCAGCTTAGTAGGGGGTGCCGGGGAGCTGTTTTTT. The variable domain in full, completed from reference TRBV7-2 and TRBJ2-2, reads GAGVSQSPSNKVTEKGKDVELRCDPISGHTALYWYRQSLGQGLEFLIYFQGNSAPDKSGLPSDRFSAERTGGSVSTLTIQRTQQEDSAVYLCASSLVGGAGELFFGEGSRLTVL.